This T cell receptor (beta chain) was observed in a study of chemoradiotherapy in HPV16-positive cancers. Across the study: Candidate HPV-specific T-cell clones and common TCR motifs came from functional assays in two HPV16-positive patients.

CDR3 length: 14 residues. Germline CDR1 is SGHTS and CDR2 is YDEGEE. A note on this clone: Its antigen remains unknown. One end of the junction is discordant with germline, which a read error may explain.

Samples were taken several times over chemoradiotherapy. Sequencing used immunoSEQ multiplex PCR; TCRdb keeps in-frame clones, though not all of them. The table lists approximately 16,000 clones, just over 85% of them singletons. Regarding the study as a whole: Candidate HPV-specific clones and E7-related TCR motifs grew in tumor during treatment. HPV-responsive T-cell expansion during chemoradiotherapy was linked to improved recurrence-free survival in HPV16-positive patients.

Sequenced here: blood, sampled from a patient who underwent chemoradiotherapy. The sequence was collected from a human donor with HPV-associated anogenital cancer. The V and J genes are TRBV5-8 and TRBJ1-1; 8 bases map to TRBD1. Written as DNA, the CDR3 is TGTGCCAGCACCTTGGGGACAGGAAACACTGAAGCTTTCTTT. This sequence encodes CASTLGTGNTEAFF.